The entry that follows covers one T cell receptor beta chain sequence. Its specificity is not known. In TCRdb, the 5' RACE reads were re-called with MiXCR into one record per CDR3 protein. Of about 34,000 distinct CDR3 sequences in the sample, more than 5% were seen once. The data are from a study of early T cells in non-severe SARS-CoV-2 infection. Points from the study as a whole: Missing private and CD4 specificities, VDJdb matching favored anti-spike CD8 responses.

This CDR3 has 13 residues. The junction had 1 base not matched to a gene; V was cut back by 2 bases and J by 4 bases. Germline CDR1 MNHNY, CDR2 SVGAGI (reference sequence). This sequence originates from an adult who was a healthcare worker with PCR-confirmed SARS-CoV-2 infection or an uninfected control (not recorded which). The V and J genes are TRBV6-6 and TRBJ1-2, with TRBD1 identical over 7 bases. Sequencing was done on a sample of whole blood. CDR3 sequence: CASSYGDSYGYTF. CDR3 coding DNA: TGTGCCAGCAGTTACGGGGACAGCTATGGCTACACCTTC.